This T cell receptor (beta chain) emerged from a study of T-cell memory formation after mild COVID-19. Study summary: Clusters were largely donor specific. Study findings and constraints: Contracting clones, day 15 to 85, had balanced CD4/CD8, and later expanders favored CD4+. Proof of SARS-CoV-2 specificity was absent for the second-wave clones that crested on day 37. Pre-infection memory held some responding clones, suggesting pre-existing cross-reactive T cells responded.

TCRdb independently ran MiXCR on the 5' RACE reads; one entry per CDR3 protein. The sample has about 240,000 distinct CDR3 sequences; more than 8% are singletons. This clonotype was observed many times. Its antigen is not known. The sequence was collected from a man aged 18 to 35 who had mild COVID-19 (a few samples of this study predate the infection). Cell type and time point are not known. The sequencing input was PBMCs or a T cell subset sorted from them (not recorded which).

The CDR3 loop reads CASSLGGASPLHF. For the CDR3, the DNA is TGTGCCAGCAGCTTAGGAGGGGCGTCACCCCTCCACTTT. The genes are TRBV11-3 and TRBJ1-6; D perhaps matches TRBD1 (5 bases). Germline CDR1 and CDR2: SGHNT and YENEEA. The CDR3 covers 13 residues. V lost 1 base and J lost 10, with 8 bases in between. The full variable domain, completed using reference TRBV11-3 and TRBJ1-6, is EAGVVQSPRYKIIEKKQPVAFWCNPISGHNTLYWYLQNLGQGPELLIRYENEEAVDDSQLPKDRFSAERLKGVDSTLKIQPAELGDSAVYLCASSLGGASPLHFGNGTRLTVT.